Detailed here is one T cell receptor (beta chain). This entry comes from a study of blood T cell repertoires in COVID-19. Trimming removed 5 bases at V and 0 bases at J, with 20 bases between. The germline V gene encodes CDR1 LGHDT and CDR2 YNNKEL (reference sequence). The CDR3 runs 18 residues. Authors' processing steps: Quantification of nucleated cells was approximated via reference gene primer amplification. Some clones are missing from TCRdb's copy, which holds only in-frame ones; the method was immunoSEQ multiplex PCR. Clone size and V and J calls were adopted from that table, with D and trimming inferred from the DNA. The sample lists 120,000 to 150,000 clones; over 80% were seen once.

The chain joins TRBV3-1 (or the pseudogene TRBV3-2) to TRBJ1-5, with D possibly TRBD1 on 6 matching bases. The sequence was obtained from a woman in her 50s with acute or convalescent COVID-19. The sample comprised peripheral blood. The CDR3: CASSKSLLGANSNQPQHF. As DNA, the CDR3 is TGTGCCAGCAGCAAAAGTCTATTGGGGGCGAATAGCAATCAGCCCCAGCATTTT.